This is a list of T cell receptor beta chains from one sample in a study of cytomegalovirus exposure and HLA in healthy donors. Method: immunoSEQ multiplex PCR; TCRdb's copy keeps in-frame clones and lacks some. The sample consists of 78,000 or so clones, over 60% of them appearing once. The sequenced sample was PBMCs. These receptors came from a male donor in good health and CMV-seropositive. The CDR3 runs from the conserved cysteine through the conserved F or W. A D gene is named only where the DNA matches it firmly. The size of a clone is reported for some rows only, either as once, few or many, or as a class for expanded clones.

TRBD1	TRBV5-1	TRBJ1-2	once	CASSPQGAYGYTF	TGCGCCAGCAGCCCACAGGGGGCCTATGGCTACACCTTC
NA	TRBV6-4	TRBJ2-2	NA	CASSAGTGHTGELFF	TGTGCCAGCAGTGCCGGGACTGGACACACCGGGGAGCTGTTTTTT
TRBD2	TRBV10-2	TRBJ2-4	NA	CASRPGLAGSQGRNIQYF	TGCGCCAGCAGGCCGGGACTAGCGGGCTCCCAGGGGAGAAACATTCAGTACTTC
NA	TRBV6-5	TRBJ2-4	NA	CASSYEGNIQYF	TGTGCCAGCAGTTACGAGGGAAACATTCAGTACTTC
NA	TRBV4-2	TRBJ1-2	NA	CASSQETDNYGYTF	TGTGCCAGCAGCCAAGAAACAGATAACTATGGCTACACCTTC
TRBD1	TRBV15	TRBJ1-4	NA	CATSYDRGVPKLFF	TGTGCCACCAGCTATGACAGGGGTGTGCCAAAACTGTTTTTT
NA	TRBV7-9	TRBJ2-1	NA	CASSPPKLISYNEQFF	TGTGCCAGCAGCCCCCCCAAGCTGATCTCCTACAATGAGCAGTTCTTC
TRBD1	TRBV5-6	TRBJ1-1	NA	CASSSGGTGETEAFF	TGTGCCAGCAGCTCAGGTGGGACAGGGGAAACTGAAGCTTTCTTT
NA	TRBV27	TRBJ1-3	NA	CASRSGGLSGNTIYF	TGTGCCAGCAGGTCCGGGGGTCTAAGCGGAAACACCATATATTTT
NA	TRBV30	TRBJ1-5	few	CAWSYGRDNQPQHF	TGTGCCTGGAGTTACGGCAGGGACAATCAGCCCCAGCATTTT
TRBD1	TRBV6-5	TRBJ2-3	once	CASTQQGAITDTQYF	TGTGCCAGCACGCAACAGGGGGCGATCACAGATACGCAGTATTTT
NA	TRBV28	TRBJ1-5	NA	CASSKSGNQPQHF	TGTGCCAGCAGCAAGTCAGGGAATCAGCCCCAGCATTTT
NA	TRBV2	TRBJ2-3	once	CASSEGDLSTDTQYF	TGTGCCAGCAGTGAAGGGGACTTGAGCACAGATACGCAGTATTTT
NA	TRBV27	TRBJ2-7	NA	CASSPGTFLGEQYF	TGTGCCAGCAGTCCCGGGACTTTCTTGGGGGAGCAGTACTTC
TRBD1	TRBV6-5	TRBJ1-3	NA	CASKADREGNTIYF	TGTGCCAGCAAGGCGGACAGGGAGGGAAACACCATATATTTT
NA	TRBV14	TRBJ2-3	NA	CASSQVIKTDTQYF	TGTGCCAGCAGCCAAGTTATAAAAACAGATACGCAGTATTTT
NA	TRBV30	TRBJ2-5	few	CAWSVGAGAMTQYF	TGTGCCTGGAGTGTAGGGGCAGGGGCGATGACCCAGTACTTC
TRBD1	TRBV9	TRBJ1-2	NA	CASSVALTGDYGYTF	TGTGCCAGCAGCGTAGCCTTGACAGGGGACTATGGCTACACCTTC
TRBD1	TRBV19	TRBJ2-3	NA	CASSATSGTGERTDTQYF	TGTGCCAGTAGCGCTACCTCCGGGACAGGGGAACGCACAGATACGCAGTATTTT
TRBD2	TRBV7-2	TRBJ2-1	NA	CASSLRLAGETREQFF	TGTGCCAGCAGCCTGAGACTAGCGGGAGAAACACGCGAGCAGTTCTTC
TRBD1	TRBV7-9	TRBJ2-2	once	CASSLGGTGNTGELFF	TGTGCCAGCAGCTTAGGGGGGACAGGGAACACCGGGGAGCTGTTTTTT
TRBD1	TRBV6-5	TRBJ1-2	NA	CASTSTGPYGYTF	TGTGCCAGCACCTCGACAGGGCCCTATGGCTACACCTTC
TRBD2	TRBV4-2	TRBJ2-5	NA	CASSLGALAGGVETQYF	TGTGCCAGCAGCCTCGGGGCCCTAGCGGGGGGGGTAGAGACCCAGTACTTC
NA	TRBV7-8	TRBJ1-5	few	CASSLSDSNQPQHF	TGTGCCAGCAGCTTAAGCGATAGCAATCAGCCCCAGCATTTT
NA	TRBV28	TRBJ2-7	few	CASSSPGSPYEQYF	TGTGCCAGCAGTTCGCCGGGATCCCCCTACGAGCAGTACTTC
NA	TRBV7-7	TRBJ1-4	few	CASSLSLGEKLFF	TGTGCTAGCAGCCTCAGCCTGGGCGAAAAACTGTTTTTT
TRBD2	TRBV5-1	TRBJ2-3	NA	CASSLMVAGVTSDTQYF	TGCGCCAGCAGCTTGATGGTAGCGGGAGTAACATCAGATACGCAGTATTTT
TRBD2	TRBV2	TRBJ2-1	NA	CASSSGLAVYNEQFF	TGTGCCAGCAGTTCTGGACTAGCGGTCTACAATGAGCAGTTCTTC
TRBD2	TRBV14	TRBJ2-4	NA	CASSQGTSGRARDIQYF	TGTGCCAGCAGCCAAGGGACTAGCGGGAGGGCCAGGGACATTCAGTACTTC
NA	TRBV28	TRBJ1-5	NA	CASSNPGGASNQPQHF	TGTGCCAGCAGTAATCCCGGAGGGGCCTCCAATCAGCCCCAGCATTTT
TRBD2	TRBV11-2	TRBJ2-2	NA	CASSSSGRLKVWELFF	TGTGCCAGCAGCTCTAGCGGGAGGCTAAAGGTGTGGGAGCTGTTTTTT